This entry is about one T cell receptor beta chain. Profiled with immunoSEQ multiplex PCR; TCRdb holds only in-frame clones, not every one. The table lists about 76,000 clones, approximately 88% of them singletons, with 10% to 15% in the top ten. The germline gives CDR1 SGHVS, CDR2 FNYEAQ. This CDR3 region has 16 residues. V gave up 4 bases and J gave up 9 bases; unmatched junction bases: 8. The sample comes from a study of OX40 agonist ivuxolimab in advanced cancers. Across the study: Partial responses were seen in three patients, one with hepatocellular carcinoma and two with cutaneous melanoma.

The starting material was CD4+ or CD8+ T cells sorted from blood, obtained in a trial of the OX40 agonist ivuxolimab. V and J are TRBV7-6 and TRBJ2-1; 14 bases are a match to TRBD2. This TCR derives from an adult with an advanced solid tumor such as melanoma, head and neck, liver or kidney cancer. The DNA for the CDR3 is TGTGCCAGCAGCTCCGGGACTAGCGGGAGACTGGCTGAGCAGTTCTTC. Translating gives CASSSGTSGRLAEQFF.